Listed here are 11 T cell receptor beta chains from one sample, sequenced in a study of T cell responses to AZD1222 COVID-19 vaccine. TCRdb's copy holds only in-frame clones and misses some; the assay was immunoSEQ multiplex PCR. The sample carries roughly 250,000 clones, 85% to 95% recorded once. The material was peripheral blood, obtained on day 0 of AZD1222 vaccination. These receptors were obtained from an adult in good health.

The V gene is TRBV27, the J gene TRBJ2-7; tentatively, D is TRBD2 (6 bases). Trimming took off 2 bases at V and 3 bases at J, with 14 bases between the two ends. CDR1 and CDR2 (germline): MNHEY, SMNVEV (reference sequence). The CDR3 length is 15 residues. CDR3 loop: CASSLILGGGYEQYF. In DNA, the CDR3 is TGTGCCAGCAGTTTAATTCTCGGGGGAGGCTACGAGCAGTACTTC.

The V call is TRBV9, the J call TRBJ2-3; 8 nucleotides line up with TRBD1. CDR1 and CDR2 from the germline V gene are SGDLS and YYNGEE. This CDR3 region has 16 residues. V trimming: 0 bases; J trimming: 0 bases; junction bases outside the gene matches: 3. The CDR3 DNA follows: TGTGCCAGCAGCGTAGGAAACAGGGGGAGCACAGATACGCAGTATTTT. This translates into CASSVGNRGSTDTQYF.

The chain combines TRBV28 with TRBJ1-2, with 9 positions matching TRBD1. Trimming cost V 5 bases and J 4 bases; bases outside gene matches: 5. This CDR3 has 14 residues. Looked up from germline, CDR1 is MDHEN and CDR2 is SYDVKM. CDR3 in amino acids: CASSPGTGTYGYTF. The CDR3 nucleotides are TGTGCCAGCAGTCCAGGGACAGGGACCTATGGCTACACCTTC.

The rearrangement joins TRBV18 to TRBJ2-7; the D gene could be TRBD1 or TRBD2 (5 bases each). This CDR3 has 14 amino acids. The germline gives CDR1 KGHSH, CDR2 LQKENI. V dropped 4 bases and J dropped 4 bases, with 14 bases sitting between them. The chain's CDR3 is CASSHGTAEYEQYF. CDR3 DNA sequence: TGTGCCAGCTCACACGGGACGGCCGAATACGAGCAGTACTTC.

This rearrangement joins TRBV12-3 or TRBV12-4 to TRBJ2-7; D call uncertain. V shed 2 bases and J shed 6 bases, with 8 bases lying between them. There are 12 residues in the CDR3. CDR3 sequence: CASSLRRGEQYF. CDR3 DNA sequence: TGTGCCAGCAGTTTACGGCGAGGCGAGCAGTACTTC.

The chain links TRBV3-1 (or the pseudogene TRBV3-2) to TRBJ2-5; possible D gene TRBD1, 5 bases. Germline loops: CDR1 LGHDT, CDR2 YNNKEL (reference sequence). The CDR3 loop spans 12 amino acids. V was pared by 7 bases and J by 5 bases, with 11 bases between. CDR3 coding DNA: TGTGCCAGCACGGCCCCAGGGGAGACCCAGTACTTC. This encodes CASTAPGETQYF.

The V call is TRBV15, the J call TRBJ1-2; 10 bases match TRBD1. Germline V lookup: CDR1 LNHNV, CDR2 YYDKDF (reference sequence). V trimming: 8 bases; J trimming: 1 base; junction bases outside the gene matches: 1. The CDR3 loop spans 13 amino acids. CDR3 bases: TGTGCCACCCGGACAGGGGGTAACTATGGCTACACCTTC. Amino acids: CATRTGGNYGYTF.

This clone was observed a few times. V and J are TRBV28 and TRBJ2-1, with D unresolved. Germline CDR1 MDHEN, CDR2 SYDVKM. V was cut by 1 base and J by 4 bases, with 5 bases left in between. This CDR3 comprises 13 residues. The CDR3 DNA reads TGTGCCAGCAGTTTATCTGGTTACAATGAGCAGTTCTTC. Translation gives CASSLSGYNEQFF.

J is TRBJ2-7 and V is TRBV2; 7 bases line up with TRBD1. Germline CDR1 SNHLY, CDR2 FYNNEI. V dropped 11 bases and J dropped 4; count of bases not matched to a gene: 14. This CDR3 has 14 residues. The CDR3 here is CASARMGQPYEQYF. DNA of the CDR3: TGTGCCTCTGCCCGGATGGGACAGCCATACGAGCAGTACTTC. Full variable domain (rest looked up from reference TRBV2 and TRBJ2-7): EPEVTQTPSHQVTQMGQEVILRCVPISNHLYFYWYRQILGQKVEFLVSFYNNEISEKSEIFDDQFSVERPDGSNFTLKIRSTKLEDSAMYFCASARMGQPYEQYFGPGTRLTVT.

The chain joins TRBV5-6 to TRBJ2-7; D might be TRBD1 (6 bases). This CDR3 spans 15 amino acids. Trimming shortened V by 0 bases and J by 2 bases, and 12 bases separated the two germline ends. The germline CDR1 and CDR2 sequences are SGHDT and YYEEEE. DNA of the CDR3: TGTGCCAGCAGCTTGGTAGGGGACACAACCTACGAGCAGTACTTC. It specifies CASSLVGDTTYEQYF.

The chain joins TRBV15 to TRBJ2-3; D is uncertain. V lost 3 bases to trimming and J lost 2 bases, with 9 bases between them. The germline V gene encodes CDR1 LNHNV and CDR2 YYDKDF (reference sequence). The CDR3 consists of 14 residues. CDR3 DNA sequence: TGTGCCACCAGCAGGACGAGAAACACAGATACGCAGTATTTT. Translating gives CATSRTRNTDTQYF.